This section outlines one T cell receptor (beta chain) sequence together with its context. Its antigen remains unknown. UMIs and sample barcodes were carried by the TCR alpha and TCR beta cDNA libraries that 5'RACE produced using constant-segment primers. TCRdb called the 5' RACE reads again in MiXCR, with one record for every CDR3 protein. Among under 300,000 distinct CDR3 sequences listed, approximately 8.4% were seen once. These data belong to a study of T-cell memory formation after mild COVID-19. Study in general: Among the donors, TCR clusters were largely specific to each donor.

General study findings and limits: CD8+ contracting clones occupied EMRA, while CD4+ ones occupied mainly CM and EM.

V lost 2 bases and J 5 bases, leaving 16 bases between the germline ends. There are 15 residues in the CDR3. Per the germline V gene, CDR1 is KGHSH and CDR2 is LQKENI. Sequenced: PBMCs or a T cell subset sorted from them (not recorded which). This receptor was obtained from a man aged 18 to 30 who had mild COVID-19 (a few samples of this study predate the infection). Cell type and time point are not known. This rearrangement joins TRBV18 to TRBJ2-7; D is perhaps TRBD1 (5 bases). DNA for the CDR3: TGTGCCAGCTCACCAACCAGTGACAGACAACACGAGCAGTACGTC. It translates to CASSPTSDRQHEQYV.